Following are 31 T cell receptor beta chains from one sample sequenced in a study of CD8+ T cells in alopecia areata. RNA was isolated and reverse transcribed to cDNA, the sequencing template. Sequencing was performed with immunoSEQ multiplex PCR; in TCRdb, only in-frame clones are kept and a portion is missing. Of 90,000 to 120,000 clones detected, under 65% appear once; the ten largest clones hold roughly a quarter. The sequenced sample was NKG2D-low CD8+ T cells sorted from blood. The source of these receptors is a human donor with alopecia areata.

CDR3 protein: CASSLVGADTQYF. The CDR3 region has the DNA TGTGCCAGCAGCTTAGTAGGAGCAGATACGCAGTATTTT. V is TRBV11-2 and J is TRBJ2-3; D gene unclear. CDR1 and CDR2 from the germline V gene are SGHAT and FQNNGV. Between the trimmed V and J ends, which lost 1 base and 4 bases, there was a span of 6 bases. The CDR3 is made up of 13 amino acids. Filled out from reference TRBV11-2 and TRBJ2-3, the complete variable domain reads EAGVAQSPRYKIIEKRQSVAFWCNPISGHATLYWYQQILGQGPKLLIQFQNNGVVDDSQLPKDRFSAERLKGVDSTLKIQPAKLEDSAVYLCASSLVGADTQYFGPGTRLTVL.

The V call is TRBV29-1, the J call TRBJ2-3, with 7 bases aligning to TRBD2. The germline gives CDR1 SQVTM, CDR2 ANQGSEA. This CDR3 region has 14 residues. Germline trimming cut 0 bases from V and 3 bases from J; bases unmatched to any gene: 3. CDR3 coding DNA: TGCAGCGTTGAAGAAGCGGGAAAAACAGATACGCAGTATTTT. Translation gives CSVEEAGKTDTQYF.

The rearrangement joins TRBV27 to TRBJ1-5; D remains unclear. With 8 bases removed from V and 7 bases from J, the gap between germline ends came to 15 bases. The CDR3 is made up of 13 amino acids. Germline V gives CDR1 MNHEY, CDR2 SMNVEV (reference sequence). CDR3 sequence: CASRPQAQQPQHF. The CDR3, as DNA: TGTGCCAGCCGACCGCAGGCTCAGCAGCCCCAGCATTTT.

In its sample, this clone was seen a few times. The V gene is TRBV5-1, the J gene TRBJ2-1, with D possibly called TRBD1 or TRBD2 (5 bases each). The CDR3 has 16 amino acids. Germline V gene data show CDR1 as SGHRS and CDR2 as YFSETQ. Trimming took off 2 bases at V and 2 bases at J, with 14 bases between the two ends. CDR3 nucleotide sequence: TGCGCCAGCAGCTTTAATGTCCGGGACGCCTACAATGAGCAGTTCTTC. Residues: CASSFNVRDAYNEQFF.

The chain uses TRBV7-9 and TRBJ2-3; TRBD1 matches 10 bases. In germline, CDR1 is SEHNR, CDR2 FQNEAQ (reference sequence). The CDR3 contains 16 residues. V shed 0 bases, J shed 5 bases, and the junction held 5 bases outside the gene matches. The DNA of the CDR3 is TGTGCCAGCAGCTTAGCCGACAGGGGGCTCGAAGATACGCAGTATTTT. It translates to CASSLADRGLEDTQYF.

This clone has just a few counts. V and J are TRBV27 and TRBJ2-7; TRBD1 matches 7 bases. The CDR3 contains 14 residues. The ends lost 6 bases at V and 2 bases at J; junction bases unmatched: 7. From germline, CDR1 is MNHEY and CDR2 SMNVEV (reference sequence). The DNA of the CDR3 is TGTGCCAGCAGCTTTACAGGGGTGGCCTACGAGCAGTACTTC. It specifies CASSFTGVAYEQYF.

This clone was counted only a few times. The rearrangement uses TRBV23-1 and TRBJ2-2; the match to TRBD2 covers 7 bases. TRBV23-1 is an ORF for which the function is uncertain. This CDR3 region has 15 residues. The J segment lost 3 bases and the V segment lost 3 bases, leaving 4 bases of the junction unmatched. The CDR3 is CASSHRGRYTGELFF. The DNA of the CDR3 is TGCGCCAGCAGTCATCGCGGGAGATACACCGGGGAGCTGTTTTTT.

The chain combines TRBV4-2 with TRBJ1-5, with 8 positions matching TRBD1. Trimming cost V 1 base and J 6 bases; bases outside gene matches: 5. There are 15 residues in the CDR3. Germline CDR1 and CDR2: LGHNA and YNFKEQ. The CDR3 protein is CASSQGTGISQPQHF. Written as DNA, the CDR3 is TGTGCCAGCAGCCAAGGGACAGGGATCAGTCAGCCCCAGCATTTT.

J is TRBJ2-7 and V is TRBV18; weak D call: TRBD2 (6 bases). Germline V lookup: CDR1 KGHSH, CDR2 LQKENI. Trimming removed 6 bases at V and 3 bases at J, with 15 bases between. The CDR3 runs 14 residues. The CDR3 coding sequence is TGTGCCAGCTCGGATAGCGGTTTAGGCTACGAGCAGTACTTC. Translating gives CASSDSGLGYEQYF.

This clone was seen once. The rearrangement uses TRBV28 and TRBJ2-7, with 7 bases identical to TRBD1. The junction had 7 bases not matched to a gene; V was cut back by 3 bases and J by 2 bases. This CDR3 is 15 amino acids long. Germline V CDR1 and CDR2: MDHEN, SYDVKM. CDR3 residues: CASSLRSGGAYEQYF. In DNA form, the CDR3 reads TGTGCCAGCAGTTTGAGATCAGGGGGTGCCTACGAGCAGTACTTC.

This clone was detected only a few times. The chain recombines TRBV29-1 with TRBJ2-3; D not resolved. This CDR3 contains 12 residues. V lost 5 bases and J 2 bases, leaving 8 bases between the germline ends. Per the germline V gene, CDR1 is SQVTM and CDR2 is ANQGSEA. In DNA form, the CDR3 reads TGCAGCGTTCCTTCATCCACAGATACGCAGTATTTT. Amino acid sequence: CSVPSSTDTQYF.

This clone was observed once. The junction shows a germline mismatch at one end, possibly a read error. Other DNA sequences from this sample encode an identical CDR3 as well. The chain links TRBV27 to TRBJ2-1, with unresolved D. CDR3 length: 15 residues. Germline values: CDR1 MNHEY, CDR2 SMNVEV (reference sequence). The CDR3 here is CASSLKGFTYNEQFF. DNA of the CDR3: TGTGCCAGTAGTTTAAAGGGTTTCACCTACAATGAGCAGTTCTTC.

This clone was recorded a few times. The chain couples TRBV2 to TRBJ2-1; TRBD1 matches at 10 bases. Germline CDR1 reads SNHLY; CDR2 reads FYNNEI. With V trimmed by 9 bases and J by 6 bases, 5 bases remained unmatched. The CDR3 consists of 13 residues. CDR3 sequence (DNA): TGTGCCAGAGGACAGGGGGGGTTCAATGAGCAGTTCTTC. Its translation: CARGQGGFNEQFF.

V and J are TRBV29-1 and TRBJ2-1; D is tentatively TRBD1 or TRBD2 (8 bases each). Germline V gene sequence: CDR1 SQVTM, CDR2 ANQGSEA. Trimming took off 8 bases at V and 8 bases at J, with 19 bases between the two ends. This CDR3 region has 13 residues. The CDR3 region is CSLRTGREDEQFF. In DNA, the CDR3 is TGCAGCCTACGGACAGGGCGGGAGGATGAGCAGTTCTTC.

This clone has more than one count but fewer than ten. The V call is TRBV7-9, the J call TRBJ2-1, with D perhaps being TRBD1 or TRBD2 (6 bases each). The CDR3 totals 18 residues. Germline values: CDR1 SEHNR, CDR2 FQNEAQ (reference sequence). Trimming removed 3 bases from V and 2 bases from J, with 20 bases in between. The CDR3 reads CASSFPGWGAVAYNEQFF. The CDR3, as DNA: TGTGCCAGCAGCTTCCCAGGCTGGGGGGCAGTGGCCTACAATGAGCAGTTCTTC.

The chain employs TRBV6-5 and TRBJ2-7; unclear D gene. Germline V CDR1 and CDR2: MNHEY, SVGAGI. CDR3 length equals 13 residues. V was trimmed by 0 bases and J by 3 bases, leaving 6 bases between them. CDR3 protein: CASSYSKNYEQYF. The CDR3 bases are TGTGCCAGCAGTTACTCGAAGAACTACGAGCAGTACTTC.

The rearrangement joins TRBV5-1 to TRBJ2-5, with D hard to call. V was pared by 0 bases and J by 5 bases, with 5 bases between. The CDR3 runs 12 residues. Per germline, CDR1 SGHRS and CDR2 YFSETQ. Here the CDR3 DNA reads TGCGCCAGCAGCTTGGATGGGGAGACCCAGTACTTC. Encoded protein: CASSLDGETQYF.

This clone was observed a few times. The rearrangement uses TRBV4-1 and TRBJ2-7, with 8 bases matching TRBD2. With 1 base clipped from V and 2 bases from J, the junction kept 10 bases outside the gene matches. The CDR3 runs to 17 residues. CDR1 is MGHRA, CDR2 YSYEKL, per germline. CDR3 amino acids: CASSQVLAGDPPYEQYF. The CDR3 region has the DNA TGCGCCAGCAGCCAAGTCCTAGCGGGCGATCCTCCCTACGAGCAGTACTTC.

V gene TRBV2 combines with J gene TRBJ1-4, with D possibly matching TRBD1 (6 bases). The CDR3 is 12 amino acids. V was cut by 10 bases and J by 6 bases, with 12 bases left in between. Germline V gene data show CDR1 as SNHLY and CDR2 as FYNNEI. In DNA, the CDR3 is TGTGCCACAAAGGGGGTAGATGAAAAACTGTTTTTT. Protein product: CATKGVDEKLFF.

The chain combines TRBV13 with TRBJ2-7; D is possibly TRBD1 (5 bases). Germline-derived CDR1 and CDR2 are PRHDT and FYEKMQ (reference sequence). The V gene lost 1 base and the J gene lost 7 bases, with 5 bases spanning the gap. The CDR3 loop spans 11 amino acids. Here the CDR3 reads CASSLDREQYF. The CDR3 DNA sequence: TGTGCCAGCAGCTTAGACAGGGAGCAGTACTTC.

The rearrangement uses TRBV7-8 and TRBJ2-3; 8 bases fit TRBD2. CDR1 is SGHVS and CDR2 is FQNEAQ in the germline V gene. V trimming: 5 bases; J trimming: 2 bases; junction bases outside the gene matches: 9. This CDR3 has 16 residues. The DNA for the CDR3 is TGTGCCAGCAGCCGCGGAACTAGCGGTTTCACAGATACGCAGTATTTT. Its protein is CASSRGTSGFTDTQYF.

The chain couples TRBV10-3 to TRBJ2-5, with D uncertain. The closer fit of TRBJ2-7 to the DNA end suggests the J call may be wrong. CDR1 and CDR2 (germline): ENHRY, SYGVKD. This CDR3 contains 12 residues. The CDR3 sequence: CAITSNLYEQYF. CDR3 nucleotides: TGTGCCATCACGTCAAATTTGTACGAGCAGTACTTC.

The V gene is TRBV5-1, the J gene TRBJ2-3; TRBD1 matches at 10 bases. The ends lost 2 bases at V and 2 bases at J; junction bases unmatched: 2. The CDR3 totals 15 residues. The V gene's germline CDR1 is SGHRS and CDR2 YFSETQ. CDR3 nucleotide sequence: TGCGCCAGCAGCTTAGGACAGGGGGTCACAGATACGCAGTATTTT. Amino acid sequence: CASSLGQGVTDTQYF.

This clone was observed a handful of times. The CDR3 region is CASSAIDWPLSGELFF. CDR3 sequence (DNA): TGTGCCAGCAGCGCGATCGACTGGCCCTTGAGCGGGGAGCTGTTTTTT. The chain links TRBV7-9 to TRBJ2-2; D call uncertain. Looked up from germline, CDR1 is SEHNR and CDR2 is FQNEAQ (reference sequence). V was cut by 5 bases and J by 7 bases, with 20 bases left in between. The CDR3 runs to 16 residues.

DNA of the CDR3: TGTGCCAGCAGCGGCGGGACCTTGAGCTCCTACGAGCAGTACTTC. It specifies CASSGGTLSSYEQYF. The V gene is TRBV9, the J gene TRBJ2-7; TRBD2 is a possible D gene (6 bases). This CDR3 contains 15 residues. CDR1 and CDR2 (germline): SGDLS, YYNGEE. With 3 bases removed from V and 0 bases from J, the gap between germline ends came to 13 bases.

In its sample, this clone was seen a few times. The chain recombines TRBV5-6 with TRBJ2-1; no clear D. This CDR3 comprises 12 residues. Germline CDR1 SGHDT, CDR2 YYEEEE. Trimming pared 2 bases from V and 9 bases from J, leaving 9 bases between. For the CDR3, the DNA is TGTGCCAGCAGCTTTTCCGTGAGTGAGCAGTTCTTC. This sequence encodes CASSFSVSEQFF. Combining the CDR3 with reference TRBV5-6 and TRBJ2-1 gives the whole variable domain DAGVTQSPTHLIKTRGQQVTLRCSPKSGHDTVSWYQQALGQGPQFIFQYYEEEERQRGNFPDRFSGHQFPNYSSELNVNALLLGDSALYLCASSFSVSEQFFGPGTRLTVL.

V gene TRBV13 combines with J gene TRBJ2-1; 7 bases map to TRBD1. The CDR3 loop spans 17 amino acids. Per germline, CDR1 PRHDT and CDR2 FYEKMQ (reference sequence). Trimming cost V 0 bases and J 3 bases; bases outside gene matches: 8. The CDR3 spells CASSLGGGRDRYNEQFF. CDR3 nucleotide sequence: TGTGCCAGCAGCTTAGGAGGGGGCCGGGACCGCTACAATGAGCAGTTCTTC.

V is TRBV5-1 and J is TRBJ2-5; 10 bases map to TRBD2. The CDR3 is 17 amino acids. The trim removed 0 bases at V and 2 bases at J, leaving 7 bases unmatched. Germline V gene lookup returns CDR1 SGHRS and CDR2 YFSETQ. DNA of the CDR3: TGCGCCAGCAGCTTGGGACTAGCGGGTAATCCTCAAGAGACCCAGTACTTC. Its translation: CASSLGLAGNPQETQYF.

The V call is TRBV6-5, the J call TRBJ2-1; either TRBD1 or TRBD2 may supply D (7 bases each). The CDR3 has 14 residues. V lost 6 bases to trimming and J lost 5 bases, with 14 bases between them. Germline CDR1 reads MNHEY; CDR2 reads SVGAGI. The chain's CDR3 is CASSRQGGHNEQFF. CDR3 coding DNA: TGTGCCAGCAGCCGACAGGGAGGGCACAATGAGCAGTTCTTC.

The chain recombines TRBV4-1 with TRBJ1-1; 10 nucleotides agree with TRBD1. The CDR3 consists of 18 residues. CDR1 is MGHRA, CDR2 YSYEKL, per germline. V shed 1 base, J shed 0 bases, and the junction held 8 bases outside the gene matches. Here the CDR3 reads CASSQGGDRGSMNTEAFF. CDR3 sequence (DNA): TGCGCCAGCAGCCAAGGAGGGGACAGGGGTTCCATGAACACTGAAGCTTTCTTT.

The chain carries TRBV5-6 and TRBJ1-1; no definite D call. CDR1 and CDR2 (germline): SGHDT, YYEEEE. Trimming shortened V by 3 bases and J by 3 bases, and 9 bases separated the two germline ends. The CDR3 has 13 residues. In nucleotides, the CDR3 is TGTGCCAGCAGCTCGCTTTTGGACACTGAAGCTTTCTTT. It codes for CASSSLLDTEAFF.